The source of this T cell receptor (beta chain) is a study of molecular identifiers for immune sequencing clone quantification. Study observations and caveats: Clone sizes could be underestimated for highly expanded clones when identical TCR molecules share a barcode. Whereas naive cells kept under 1% of molecules in clones above 20 RNA copies, such clones held over 97% in effectors.

For bulk TCR libraries, previously described methods and listed TCR primers were used. TCRdb reprocessed the PCR reads via MiXCR and lists one record per CDR3 protein. The data hold about 640,000 distinct CDR3 sequences, with about 20% observed a single time. On this clonotype: Its specificity is unknown. A read error is likely, as this CDR3 ends without the conserved phenylalanine or tryptophan.

The V and J ends lost 6 bases and 0 bases, in that order; junction bases with no gene match: 15. Germline V CDR1 and CDR2: MNHEY, SVGAGI. The length of the CDR3 is 19 residues. This chain connects TRBV6-5 to TRBJ2-1; 9 bases agree with TRBD2. The sample comprised naive CD8+ T cells from blood, with Jurkat cell RNA spiked in. As for subset: FACS-sorted CD8+CD4-CCR7+CD45RA+ naive T cells. The sequence was obtained from a human donor in good health. Some libraries in this study had Jurkat cell RNA spiked in. The DNA for the CDR3 is TGTGCCAGCAGCCCTGTGACTAGCGGAACGTGGGTCTCCTACAATGAGCAGTTCCTC. This gives the protein CASSPVTSGTWVSYNEQFL.